Listed below are T cell receptor beta chains from one sample, sequenced in a study of blood T cell repertoires in COVID-19. Only in-frame clones appear in the TCRdb table, and some are missing; sequencing was by immunoSEQ multiplex PCR. The sample records nearly 350,000 clones, around 90% being singletons. The sequencing sample was made of peripheral blood. These receptors all come from a woman under 30 who had recovered from COVID-19. The CDR3 runs from the conserved cysteine through the conserved F or W. The order of the fields is D gene, V gene, clone size, J gene, CDR3 DNA, CDR3 protein. D genes are given only for firm matches. A clone size is listed for some rows: how often the clone was seen (once, few, many), or a class if it is expanded.

-	TRBV28	-	TRBJ2-3	TGTGCCAGCAGTTTATATGGGACACACATCGCGGATACGCAGTATTTT	CASSLYGTHIADTQYF
-	TRBV6-2/TRBV6-3	-	TRBJ1-1	TGTGCCAGCAGTTATGGTGGGGGGATTGAGACTGAAGCTTTCTTT	CASSYGGGIETEAFF
TRBD1	TRBV7-9	once	TRBJ1-5	TGTGCCAGCAGCTTAGGGACAGGGCTAGATCAGCCCCAGCATTTT	CASSLGTGLDQPQHF
-	TRBV19	-	TRBJ1-5	TGTGCCAGTAGTATGGACTTGGGAGTCGGGAGCAATCAGCCCCAGCATTTT	CASSMDLGVGSNQPQHF
TRBD1	TRBV24-1	-	TRBJ1-1	TGTGCCACCCGGGGACAGGGGAGTGAAGCTTTCTTT	CATRGQGSEAFF
TRBD1	TRBV10-3	-	TRBJ1-2	TGTGCCATCAGTGCGAACAGGGGGAACTATGGCTACACCTTC	CAISANRGNYGYTF
-	TRBV2	-	TRBJ2-1	TGTGCCAGCAGTGAGCCTAGCAGTGGGGATTACAATGAGCAGTTCTTC	CASSEPSSGDYNEQFF
TRBD2	TRBV5-4	-	TRBJ2-5	TGTGCCAGCAGCTTGGTGGGGCGGGAGTCGCGAGAGACCCAGTACTTC	CASSLVGRESRETQYF
-	TRBV10-2	-	TRBJ2-2	TGCGCCAGCATCGGTGGGAAGGCAGACAGGCGATTCACCGGGGAGCTGTTTTTT	CASIGGKADRRFTGELFF
-	TRBV19	-	TRBJ2-3	TGTGCCAGTAGTATAGTTGTCGGAGATACGCAGTATTTT	CASSIVVGDTQYF
-	TRBV12-5	once	TRBJ1-5	TGTGCTAGTGGTTTGGAGCAGGGAAATCAGCCCCAGCATTTT	CASGLEQGNQPQHF
TRBD2	TRBV27	-	TRBJ2-1	TGTGCCAGCAGTTTATCCCCTTGGCGGGGAGGGTCCTACAATGAGCAGTTCTTC	CASSLSPWRGGSYNEQFF
TRBD1	TRBV18	-	TRBJ1-2	TGTGCCAGCTCGCTCGACAGGGTGTCGAATGGCTACACCTTC	CASSLDRVSNGYTF
TRBD1	TRBV12-5	-	TRBJ2-3	TGTGCTAGTGGTCCCCCTGGCGGGACAGGGTGGGCAGATACGCAGTATTTT	CASGPPGGTGWADTQYF
-	TRBV24-1	-	TRBJ2-3	TGTGCCACCAGTGACTCTGGACTGGCAGATACGCAGTATTTT	CATSDSGLADTQYF
TRBD2	TRBV10-2	-	TRBJ2-5	TGCGCCAGCAGTAGGTCGACTAGCGGGAGGGATTTGGAGACCCAGTACTTC	CASSRSTSGRDLETQYF
-	TRBV29-1	few	TRBJ1-5	TGCAGCGTTGCCGGAGTAGGGGGGGCTGGGAGAGGTCAGCCCCAGCATTTT	CSVAGVGGAGRGQPQHF
TRBD1	TRBV5-1	-	TRBJ1-2	TGCGCCAGCAGCTTACAGACAGGGGAGTTCGGCTACACCTTC	CASSLQTGEFGYTF
TRBD2	TRBV6-5	-	TRBJ2-2	TGTGCCAGCACCCAACGCGGGAGTACCGGGGAGCTGTTTTTT	CASTQRGSTGELFF
-	TRBV7-2	-	TRBJ2-3	TGTGCCAGCAGCTTATCTCCGGTTAGCACAGATACGCAGTATTTT	CASSLSPVSTDTQYF
-	TRBV7-2	-	TRBJ2-3	TGTGCCAGCAGCTTACCCCGCGGCAGATCCACAGATACGCAGTATTTT	CASSLPRGRSTDTQYF
-	TRBV6-5	-	TRBJ1-5	TGTGCCAGCAGTTTAAGGAGAGGAGAACAGCCCCAGCATTTT	CASSLRRGEQPQHF
-	TRBV27	few	TRBJ2-2	TGTGCCAGCAGTCTGTCCGGGACCGGGGAGCTGTTTTTT	CASSLSGTGELFF
-	TRBV10-2	-	TRBJ1-2	TGCGCCAGCAGTGAGTCGAGGACTATCTATGGCTACACCTTC	CASSESRTIYGYTF
TRBD2	TRBV10-2	-	TRBJ2-1	TGCGCCAGCAAAGCTAGCGGGTCGAACAATGAGCAGTTCTTC	CASKASGSNNEQFF
-	TRBV2	-	TRBJ1-2	TGTGCCAGCACAGAGGGGGTGGACTATGGCTACACCTTC	CASTEGVDYGYTF
TRBD1	TRBV19	-	TRBJ1-2	TGTGCCAGTAGTAAGAACAGGGGGCTAGCTAACTATGGCTACACCTTC	CASSKNRGLANYGYTF
-	TRBV12-3/TRBV12-4	once	TRBJ1-1	TGTGCCAGCAGTTTTTCAGGGCTCACTGAAGCTTTCTTT	CASSFSGLTEAFF
-	TRBV21-1	-	TRBJ2-2	TGTGCCAGCAGCTCGAATAGGAGTGTGCCCGGGGAGCTGTTTTTT	CASSSNRSVPGELFF
-	TRBV9	-	TRBJ2-1	TGTGCCAGCAGCGTAGTGCCGGGAACCCCCAATGAGCAGTTCTTC	CASSVVPGTPNEQFF
-	TRBV9	once	TRBJ2-3	TGTGCCAGCAGCGTAGAGGCGGGGAGTCCCACAGATACGCAGTATTTT	CASSVEAGSPTDTQYF
TRBD2	TRBV5-1	-	TRBJ2-1	TGCGCCAGCAGCACGGGACTAGCGGATTACAATGAGCAGTTCTTC	CASSTGLADYNEQFF
-	TRBV20-1	-	TRBJ2-5	TGCAGTGCGGGGGGTCCCGAGACCCAGTACTTC	CSAGGPETQYF
TRBD1	TRBV9	-	TRBJ2-6	TGTGCCAGCAGTAAAACCGGGACAGGGGTCTCTGGGGCCAACGTCCTGACTTTC	CASSKTGTGVSGANVLTF
TRBD1	TRBV5-1	-	TRBJ1-2	TGCGCCAGCAGCCCGCGGACCCCACAGGGGGCAGCGTCCTATGGCTACACCTTC	CASSPRTPQGAASYGYTF
-	TRBV7-9	-	TRBJ1-5	TGTGCCAGCAGCCCCCCAAATAGCAATCAGCCCCAGCATTTT	CASSPPNSNQPQHF
TRBD1	TRBV15	-	TRBJ2-2	TGTGCCACCGGAGAGGACAGGGTTACCGGGGAGCTGTTTTTT	CATGEDRVTGELFF
-	TRBV7-8	-	TRBJ2-3	TGTGCCAGCAGCCCGGGCACAGATACGCAGTATTTT	CASSPGTDTQYF
-	TRBV7-9	-	TRBJ2-2	TGTGCCAGCAGCGTCGGACTATTTAACACCGGGGAGCTGTTTTTT	CASSVGLFNTGELFF
-	TRBV27	once	TRBJ1-1	TGTGCCAGCAGTGTTATAGGAGGCGTTGGCACTGAAGCTTTCTTT	CASSVIGGVGTEAFF
TRBD1	TRBV19	-	TRBJ1-1	TGTGCCAGTAGTCCTGCGACAGGGGGCGACCAAAGAATGAACACTGAAGCTTTCTTT	CASSPATGGDQRMNTEAFF
-	TRBV3-1/TRBV3-2	-	TRBJ1-2	TGTGCCAGCAGCCAAGGGACAGAAAAAAGCTATGGCTACACCTTC	CASSQGTEKSYGYTF
-	TRBV19	-	TRBJ1-1	TGTGCCAGTAGTTCAACCGGGAGAAACACTGAAGCTTTCTTT	CASSSTGRNTEAFF
-	TRBV9	-	TRBJ1-2	TGTGCCAGCAGCGTAGGGGACATCAACTATGGCTACACCTTC	CASSVGDINYGYTF
-	TRBV3-1/TRBV3-2	-	TRBJ2-5	TGTGCCAGCAGCCAAGGAGTTAGGGGTACCCAGTACTTC	CASSQGVRGTQYF
-	TRBV27	-	TRBJ2-3	TGTGCCAGCAGTTCCCGTCTAGCTACAGATACGCAGTATTTT	CASSSRLATDTQYF
-	TRBV18	-	TRBJ1-6	TGTGCCAGCTCACCAAGAACAGGGAGGGAATCACCCCTCCACTTT	CASSPRTGRESPLHF
-	TRBV10-1	-	TRBJ1-4	TGCGCCAGCTCCCTGGCGGCCGCACCTAATGAAAAACTGTTTTTT	CASSLAAAPNEKLFF
-	TRBV6-2/TRBV6-3	-	TRBJ2-3	TGTGCCAGCAGTTACTCGGGGCATGCGCAGTATTTT	CASSYSGHAQYF
-	TRBV5-6	-	TRBJ1-2	TGTGCCAGCAGCTTCGGGACATCCTATGGCTACACCTTC	CASSFGTSYGYTF
-	TRBV9	-	TRBJ1-1	TGTGCCAGCAGCGTAGAAGCGGCGCCGAACACTGAAGCTTTCTTT	CASSVEAAPNTEAFF
TRBD1	TRBV18	once	TRBJ1-1	TGTGCCAGCTCACCGGGGGACAGCTCAAATCCTGAAGCTTTCTTT	CASSPGDSSNPEAFF
-	TRBV9	-	TRBJ1-1	TGTGCCAGCAGCGTAGTTGGCGGATACGAAGCTTTCTTT	CASSVVGGYEAFF
-	TRBV4-2	-	TRBJ1-1	TGTGCCAGCAGCCAAAACAGGGTGTCAGAAGCTTTCTTT	CASSQNRVSEAFF
-	TRBV27	-	TRBJ2-3	TGTGCCAGCAGTTTAACCGAGGGGGGGGCCCGAGATACGCAGTATTTT	CASSLTEGGARDTQYF
-	TRBV20-1	-	TRBJ1-2	TGCAGTGCCTGGCCGGCGGATGGCTACACCTTC	CSAWPADGYTF
TRBD1	TRBV7-9	once	TRBJ2-2	TGTGCCAGCAGCTGGGACAGGGGGCCCGGGGAGCTGTTTTTT	CASSWDRGPGELFF
TRBD2	TRBV29-1	-	TRBJ2-5	TGCAGCTCCCGAAGGTCTAGCGGGAGTGAGGAGACCCAGTACTTC	CSSRRSSGSEETQYF